The clone carrying this T cell receptor beta chain turned up a few times. Methods used by the authors: It was from reference gene primer amplification that nucleated cell counts were estimated. Repertoires were generated with immunoSEQ multiplex PCR, while TCRdb's copy carries only in-frame clones and drops some. That table is the source of V, J and clone size, and D and trimming were worked out from the DNA. The data show under 350,000 clones, roughly nine tenths seen once. Participant-reported clinical history was the basis for cohort assignment. The sample comes from a study of blood T cell repertoires in COVID-19. Germline V gene sequence: CDR1 WNHNN, CDR2 SYGVQD (reference sequence). Trimming cost V 8 bases and J 6 bases, with 14 bases left between them. CDR3 length: 14 amino acids.

Sequencing input: PBMCs or T cells enriched from blood (not recorded which). The TCR was taken from a man aged 55 to 70 who had recovered from COVID-19. V gene TRBV10-1 combines with J gene TRBJ1-6; possibly TRBD1 for D (6 bases). The DNA of the CDR3 is TGCGCCAGCCCCGACGACAGGATTAATTCACCCCTCCACTTT. It encodes CASPDDRINSPLHF.